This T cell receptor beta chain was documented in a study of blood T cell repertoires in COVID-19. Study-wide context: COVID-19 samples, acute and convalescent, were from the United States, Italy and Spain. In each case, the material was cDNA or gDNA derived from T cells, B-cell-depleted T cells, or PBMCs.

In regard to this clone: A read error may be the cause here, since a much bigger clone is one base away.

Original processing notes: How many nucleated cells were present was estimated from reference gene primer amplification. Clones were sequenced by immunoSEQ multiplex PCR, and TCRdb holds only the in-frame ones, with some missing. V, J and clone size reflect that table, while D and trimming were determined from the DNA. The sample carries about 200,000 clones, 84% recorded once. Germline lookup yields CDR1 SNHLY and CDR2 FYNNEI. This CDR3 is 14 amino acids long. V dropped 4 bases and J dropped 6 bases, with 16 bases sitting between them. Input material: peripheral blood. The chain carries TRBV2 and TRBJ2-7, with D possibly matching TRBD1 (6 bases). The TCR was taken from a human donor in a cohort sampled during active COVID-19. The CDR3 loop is CASSAWQGFFEQYF. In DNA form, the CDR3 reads TGTGCCAGCAGTGCTTGGCAGGGGTTCTTCGAGCAGTACTTC.